This T cell receptor (beta chain) stems from a study of blood T cell repertoires in COVID-19. As for the study in general: Some COVID-19 samples were acute and others convalescent; all came from the United States, Italy and Spain. The analysed material was cDNA or gDNA that came from T cells, B-cell-depleted T cells, or PBMCs.

This CDR3 is built from 17 residues. CDR1 and CDR2 from the germline V gene are KGHDR and SFDVKD. V dropped 5 bases and J dropped 1; count of bases not matched to a gene: 7. Per the authors' pipeline: Counts of nucleated cells, estimated from reference gene primer amplification, were obtained. Method: immunoSEQ multiplex PCR; TCRdb's copy keeps in-frame clones and lacks some. That table supplies the V and J calls and clone size; D and trimming were determined from the DNA. The table has around 300,000 clones, 88% seen once; the top ten hold 3.5% to 4.5%. The sample consisted of peripheral blood. The chain combines TRBV24-1 with TRBJ2-6, with 7 positions matching TRBD2. This receptor was identified in a woman aged 45-59 years with active or convalescent COVID-19. The CDR3 here is CATSGGLGRSGANVLTF. CDR3 coding DNA: TGTGCCACCAGTGGGGGACTCGGGAGGTCTGGGGCCAACGTCCTGACTTTC.